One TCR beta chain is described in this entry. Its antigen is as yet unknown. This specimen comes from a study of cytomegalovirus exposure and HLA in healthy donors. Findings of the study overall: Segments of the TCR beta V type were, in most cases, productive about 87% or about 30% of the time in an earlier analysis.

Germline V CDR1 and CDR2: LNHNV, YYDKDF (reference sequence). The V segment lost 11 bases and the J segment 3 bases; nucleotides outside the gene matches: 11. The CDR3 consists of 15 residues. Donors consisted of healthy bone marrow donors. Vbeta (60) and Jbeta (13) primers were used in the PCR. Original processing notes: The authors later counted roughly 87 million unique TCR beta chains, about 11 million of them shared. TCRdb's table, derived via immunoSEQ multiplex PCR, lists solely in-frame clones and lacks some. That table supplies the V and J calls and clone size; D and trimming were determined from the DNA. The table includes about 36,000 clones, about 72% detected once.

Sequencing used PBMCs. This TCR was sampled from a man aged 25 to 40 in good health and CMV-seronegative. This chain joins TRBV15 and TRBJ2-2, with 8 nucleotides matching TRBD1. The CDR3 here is CAAGSETGDTGELFF. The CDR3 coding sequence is TGTGCCGCCGGATCGGAGACAGGGGACACCGGGGAGCTGTTTTTT.